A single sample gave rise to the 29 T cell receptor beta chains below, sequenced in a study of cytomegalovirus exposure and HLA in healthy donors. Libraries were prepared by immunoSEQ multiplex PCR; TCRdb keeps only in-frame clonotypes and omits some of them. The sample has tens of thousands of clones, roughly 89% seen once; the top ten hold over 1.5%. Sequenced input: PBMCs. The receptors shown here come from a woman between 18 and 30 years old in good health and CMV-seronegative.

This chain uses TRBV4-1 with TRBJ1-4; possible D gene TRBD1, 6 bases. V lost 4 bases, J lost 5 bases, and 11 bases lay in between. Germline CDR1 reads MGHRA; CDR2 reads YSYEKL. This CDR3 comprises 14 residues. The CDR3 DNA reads TGCGCCAGCAGCCTAACAGGGCTGAATGAAAAACTGTTTTTT. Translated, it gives CASSLTGLNEKLFF.

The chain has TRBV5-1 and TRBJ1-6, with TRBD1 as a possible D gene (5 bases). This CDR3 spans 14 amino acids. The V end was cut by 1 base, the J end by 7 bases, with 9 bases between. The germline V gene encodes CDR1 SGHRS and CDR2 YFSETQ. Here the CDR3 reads CASSLQGGNSPLHF. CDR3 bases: TGCGCCAGCAGCTTGCAGGGTGGGAATTCACCCCTCCACTTT.

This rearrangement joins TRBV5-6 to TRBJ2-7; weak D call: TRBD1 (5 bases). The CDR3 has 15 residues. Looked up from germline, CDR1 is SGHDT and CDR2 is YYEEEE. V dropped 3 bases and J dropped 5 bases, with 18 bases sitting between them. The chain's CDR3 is CASSSEIVGANEQYF. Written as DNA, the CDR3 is TGTGCCAGCAGCTCCGAAATCGTAGGGGCCAACGAGCAGTACTTC.

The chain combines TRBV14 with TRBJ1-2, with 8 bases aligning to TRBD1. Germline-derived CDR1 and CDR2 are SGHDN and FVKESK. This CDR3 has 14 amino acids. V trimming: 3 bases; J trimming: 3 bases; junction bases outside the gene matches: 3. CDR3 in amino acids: CASSQDRVHYGYTF. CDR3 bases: TGTGCCAGCAGCCAGGACAGGGTCCACTATGGCTACACCTTC.

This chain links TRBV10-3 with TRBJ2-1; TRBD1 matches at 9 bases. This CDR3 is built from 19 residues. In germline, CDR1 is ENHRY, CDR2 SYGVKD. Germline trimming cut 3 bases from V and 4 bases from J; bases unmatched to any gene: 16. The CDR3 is CAISEQGAPGLGVYNEQFF. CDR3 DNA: TGTGCCATCAGTGAACAGGGGGCGCCCGGACTAGGGGTTTACAATGAGCAGTTCTTC.

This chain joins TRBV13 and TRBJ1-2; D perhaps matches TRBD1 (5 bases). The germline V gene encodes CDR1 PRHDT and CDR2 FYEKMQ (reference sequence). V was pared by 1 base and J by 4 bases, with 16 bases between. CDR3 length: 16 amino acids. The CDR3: CASSLAQAGPIYGYTF. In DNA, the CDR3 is TGTGCCAGCAGCTTAGCGCAGGCAGGGCCCATCTATGGCTACACCTTC.

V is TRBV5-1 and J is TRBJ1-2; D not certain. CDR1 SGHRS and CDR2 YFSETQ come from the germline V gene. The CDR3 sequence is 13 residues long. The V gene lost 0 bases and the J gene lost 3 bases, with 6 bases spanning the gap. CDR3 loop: CASSLAGDYGYTF. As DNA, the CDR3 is TGCGCCAGCAGCTTGGCCGGGGACTATGGCTACACCTTC.

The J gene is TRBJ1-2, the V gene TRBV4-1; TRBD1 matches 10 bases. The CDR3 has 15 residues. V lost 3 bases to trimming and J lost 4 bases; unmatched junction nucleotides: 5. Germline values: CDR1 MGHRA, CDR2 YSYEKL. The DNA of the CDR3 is TGCGCCAGCAGCCAGGACCGGGACAGGGGCTATGGCTACACCTTC. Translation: CASSQDRDRGYGYTF.

The CDR3 DNA reads as TGTGCCAGCAGCTTAGTAGGGACAGGGGACACCGGGGAGCTGTTTTTT. Translated, it gives CASSLVGTGDTGELFF. The rearrangement uses TRBV7-2 and TRBJ2-2; TRBD1 agrees at 10 bases. Germline trimming cut 1 base from V and 3 bases from J; bases unmatched to any gene: 2. Germline V CDR1 and CDR2: SGHTA, FQGNSA. The CDR3 length is 16 residues.

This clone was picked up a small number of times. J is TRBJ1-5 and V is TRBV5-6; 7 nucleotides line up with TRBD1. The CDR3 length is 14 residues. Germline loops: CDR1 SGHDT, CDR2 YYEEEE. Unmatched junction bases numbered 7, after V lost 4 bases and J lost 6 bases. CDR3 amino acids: CASSRTGAVQPQHF. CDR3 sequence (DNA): TGTGCCAGCAGCCGCACAGGGGCGGTTCAGCCCCAGCATTTT.

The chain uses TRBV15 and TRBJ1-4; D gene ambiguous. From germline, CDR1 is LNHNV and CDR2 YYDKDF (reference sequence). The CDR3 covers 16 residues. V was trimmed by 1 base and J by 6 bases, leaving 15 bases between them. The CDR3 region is CATSRATTNSDEKLFF. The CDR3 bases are TGTGCCACCAGCAGAGCTACCACCAACTCGGATGAAAAACTGTTTTTT.

The CDR3 DNA follows: TGTGCCAGCAGGGACAGCGAAAGCTCCTACGAGCAGTACTTC. Amino acids: CASRDSESSYEQYF. This sequence joins TRBV2 and TRBJ2-7; a possible D gene is TRBD1 (6 bases). This CDR3 contains 14 residues. Germline CDR1 reads SNHLY; CDR2 reads FYNNEI. The V gene lost 6 bases and the J gene lost 0 bases, with 12 bases spanning the gap. The full variable domain, in which reference TRBV2 and TRBJ2-7 provide the parts outside the CDR3, is EPEVTQTPSHQVTQMGQEVILRCVPISNHLYFYWYRQILGQKVEFLVSFYNNEISEKSEIFDDQFSVERPDGSNFTLKIRSTKLEDSAMYFCASRDSESSYEQYFGPGTRLTVT.

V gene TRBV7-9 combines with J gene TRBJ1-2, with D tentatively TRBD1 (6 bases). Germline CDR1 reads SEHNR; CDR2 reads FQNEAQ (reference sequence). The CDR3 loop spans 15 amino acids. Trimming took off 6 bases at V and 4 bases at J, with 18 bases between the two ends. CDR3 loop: CASSGGSPHSYGYTF. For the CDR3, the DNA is TGTGCCAGCAGTGGGGGCAGCCCCCACTCCTATGGCTACACCTTC.

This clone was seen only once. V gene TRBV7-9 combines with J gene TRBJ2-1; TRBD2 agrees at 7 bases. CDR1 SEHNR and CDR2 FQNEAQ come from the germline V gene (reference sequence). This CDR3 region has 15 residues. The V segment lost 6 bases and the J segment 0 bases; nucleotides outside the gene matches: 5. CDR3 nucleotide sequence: TGTGCCAGCAGTGCCGGGGGGTACTCCTACAATGAGCAGTTCTTC. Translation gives CASSAGGYSYNEQFF.

The CDR3 DNA reads TGCAGTGCTAGTGAGGGCAGTGAAGCTTTCTTT. It specifies CSASEGSEAFF. V usage is TRBV20-1 and J usage is TRBJ1-1, with unresolved D. The germline CDR1 and CDR2 sequences are DFQATT and SNEGSKA (reference sequence). CDR3 length: 11 amino acids. With 3 bases removed from V and 7 bases from J, the gap between germline ends came to 9 bases.

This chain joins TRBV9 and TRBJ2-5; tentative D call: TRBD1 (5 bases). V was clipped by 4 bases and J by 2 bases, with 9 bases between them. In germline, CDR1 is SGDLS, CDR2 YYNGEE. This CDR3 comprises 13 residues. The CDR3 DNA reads TGTGCCAGCAGCAAGACAGCGCAAGAGACCCAGTACTTC. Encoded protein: CASSKTAQETQYF.

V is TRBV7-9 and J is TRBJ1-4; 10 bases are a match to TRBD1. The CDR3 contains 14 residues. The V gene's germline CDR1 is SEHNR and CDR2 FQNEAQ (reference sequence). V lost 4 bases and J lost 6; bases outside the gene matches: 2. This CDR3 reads CASSSGTGDEKLFF. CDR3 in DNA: TGTGCCAGCAGCTCCGGGACAGGGGATGAAAAACTGTTTTTT.

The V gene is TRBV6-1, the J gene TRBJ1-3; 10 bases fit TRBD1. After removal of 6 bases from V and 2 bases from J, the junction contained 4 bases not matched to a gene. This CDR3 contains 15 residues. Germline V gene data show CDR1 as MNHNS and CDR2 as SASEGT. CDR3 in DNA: TGTGCCAGCAGGCCCGGGACAGGGGCTGGAAACACCATATATTTT. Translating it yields CASRPGTGAGNTIYF.

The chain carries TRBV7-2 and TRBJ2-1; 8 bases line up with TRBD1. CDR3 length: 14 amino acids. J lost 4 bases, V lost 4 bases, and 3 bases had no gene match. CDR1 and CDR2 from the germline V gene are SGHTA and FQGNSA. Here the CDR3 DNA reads TGTGCCAGCAGCTCCCAGGGGGCATACAATGAGCAGTTCTTC. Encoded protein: CASSSQGAYNEQFF.

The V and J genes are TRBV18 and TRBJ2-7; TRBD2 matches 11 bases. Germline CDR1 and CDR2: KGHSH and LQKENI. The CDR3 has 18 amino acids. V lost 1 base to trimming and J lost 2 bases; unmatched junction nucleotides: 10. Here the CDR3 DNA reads TGTGCCAGCTCACCACGAGGCCTAGCGGGAGGCCTGGCCTACGAGCAGTACTTC. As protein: CASSPRGLAGGLAYEQYF. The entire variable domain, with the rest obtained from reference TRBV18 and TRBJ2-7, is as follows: NAGVMQNPRHLVRRRGQEARLRCSPMKGHSHVYWYRQLPEEGLKFMVYLQKENIIDESGMPKERFSAEFPKEGPSILRIQQVVRGDSAAYFCASSPRGLAGGLAYEQYFGPGTRLTVT.

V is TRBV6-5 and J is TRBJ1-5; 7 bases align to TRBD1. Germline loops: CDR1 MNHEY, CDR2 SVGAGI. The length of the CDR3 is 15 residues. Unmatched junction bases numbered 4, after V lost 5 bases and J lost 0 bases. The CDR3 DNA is TGTGCCAGCAGTATCACAGGGGATAGCAATCAGCCCCAGCATTTT. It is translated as CASSITGDSNQPQHF.

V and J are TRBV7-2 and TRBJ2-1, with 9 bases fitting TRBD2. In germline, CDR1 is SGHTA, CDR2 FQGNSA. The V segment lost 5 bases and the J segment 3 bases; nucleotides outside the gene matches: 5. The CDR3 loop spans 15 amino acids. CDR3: CASSPQRGDYNEQFF. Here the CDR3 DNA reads TGTGCCAGCAGCCCTCAGCGGGGGGACTACAATGAGCAGTTCTTC.

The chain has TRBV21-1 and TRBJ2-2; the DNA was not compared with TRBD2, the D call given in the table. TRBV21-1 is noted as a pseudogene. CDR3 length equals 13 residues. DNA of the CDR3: TGTGCCAGCAGCTCTACGGGGTTCGGGGAGCTGTTTTTT. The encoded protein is CASSSTGFGELFF.

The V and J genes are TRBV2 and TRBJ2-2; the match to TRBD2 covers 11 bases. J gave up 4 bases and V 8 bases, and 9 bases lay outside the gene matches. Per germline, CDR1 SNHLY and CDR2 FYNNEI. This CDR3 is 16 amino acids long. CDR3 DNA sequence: TGTGCCAGCTCATACGAGGGACTAGCGGTCACCGGGGAGCTGTTTTTT. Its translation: CASSYEGLAVTGELFF. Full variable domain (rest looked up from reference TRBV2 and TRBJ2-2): EPEVTQTPSHQVTQMGQEVILRCVPISNHLYFYWYRQILGQKVEFLVSFYNNEISEKSEIFDDQFSVERPDGSNFTLKIRSTKLEDSAMYFCASSYEGLAVTGELFFGEGSRLTVL.

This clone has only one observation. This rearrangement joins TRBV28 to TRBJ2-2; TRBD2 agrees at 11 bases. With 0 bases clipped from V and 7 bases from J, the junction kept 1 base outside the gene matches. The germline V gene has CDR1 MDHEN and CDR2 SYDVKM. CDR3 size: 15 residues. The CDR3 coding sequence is TGTGCCAGCAGTTTATGGCTAGCGGGAGGCGGGGAGCTGTTTTTT. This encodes CASSLWLAGGGELFF.

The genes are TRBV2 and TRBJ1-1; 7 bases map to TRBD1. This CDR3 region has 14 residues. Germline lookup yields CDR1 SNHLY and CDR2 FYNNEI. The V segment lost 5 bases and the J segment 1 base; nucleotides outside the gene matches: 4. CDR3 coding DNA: TGTGCCAGCAGTACCGGGACAGCGAACACTGAAGCTTTCTTT. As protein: CASSTGTANTEAFF. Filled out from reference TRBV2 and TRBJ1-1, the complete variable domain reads EPEVTQTPSHQVTQMGQEVILRCVPISNHLYFYWYRQILGQKVEFLVSFYNNEISEKSEIFDDQFSVERPDGSNFTLKIRSTKLEDSAMYFCASSTGTANTEAFFGQGTRLTVV.

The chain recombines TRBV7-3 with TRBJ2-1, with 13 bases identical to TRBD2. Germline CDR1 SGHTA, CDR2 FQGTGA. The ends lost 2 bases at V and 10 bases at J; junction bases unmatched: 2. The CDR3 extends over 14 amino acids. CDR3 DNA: TGTGCCAGCAGCTTAGGACTAGCGGGAGACGAGCAGTTCTTC. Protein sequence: CASSLGLAGDEQFF.

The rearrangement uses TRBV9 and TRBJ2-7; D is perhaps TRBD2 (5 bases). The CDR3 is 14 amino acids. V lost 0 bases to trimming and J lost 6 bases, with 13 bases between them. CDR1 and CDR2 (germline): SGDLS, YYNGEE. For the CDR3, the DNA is TGTGCCAGCAGCGTAGTTAGTGGGAGTGGCGAGCAGTACTTC. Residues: CASSVVSGSGEQYF.

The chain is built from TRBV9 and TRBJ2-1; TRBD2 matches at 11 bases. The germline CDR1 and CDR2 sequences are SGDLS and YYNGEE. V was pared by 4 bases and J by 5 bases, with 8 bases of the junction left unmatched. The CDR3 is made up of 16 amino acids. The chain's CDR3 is CASSREVGLADNEQFF. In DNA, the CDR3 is TGTGCCAGCAGCCGAGAGGTGGGACTAGCGGACAATGAGCAGTTCTTC.